There are a few counts of the clone carrying this T cell receptor (beta chain). What it binds is not known. The germline CDR1 and CDR2 sequences are SGHTA and FQGTGA. The CDR3 totals 13 residues. V was clipped by 4 bases and J by 3 bases, with 9 bases between them. Combining a sample-barcoded 5' primer with a J-beta primer mix, a second PCR ran for roughly 7 to 12 cycles. TCRdb recomputed calls from the 5' RACE reads with MiXCR, one row per CDR3 protein. Of hundreds of thousands of distinct CDR3 sequences listed, nearly 25% are singletons. The data originate from a study of blood T cells in healthy people across ages. Overall study results and limits: A roughly linear age-dependent decrease characterized TCR beta diversity per million T cells.

The same data also went into a second study, on T cells of mothers and their children. From that second work: Mothers and children who were related shared slightly more overlap than unrelated pairs, but not significantly more.

Specimen: blood. The source of this sequence is a boy aged 5-17 years in good health. The gene calls are TRBV7-3 and TRBJ2-5; tentatively, D is TRBD1 (5 bases). Here the CDR3 reads CASSYGQEETQYF. CDR3 bases: TGTGCCAGCAGCTACGGACAAGAAGAGACCCAGTACTTC.